A single sample is the source of the 29 T cell receptor beta chains below, sequenced in a study of blood T cell repertoires in COVID-19. The repertoire was sequenced with immunoSEQ multiplex PCR; TCRdb's copy has only in-frame clones and lacks some. The sample contains approximately 210,000 clones, just under 85% of which appear only once. Material for sequencing was peripheral blood. The source of these receptors is a woman in her 70s with active or convalescent COVID-19.

This chain connects TRBV3-1 (or the pseudogene TRBV3-2) to TRBJ2-7; TRBD1 is a possible D gene (6 bases). CDR3 length: 13 amino acids. V lost 4 bases, J lost 3 bases, and 10 bases lay in between. CDR1 is LGHDT and CDR2 is YNNKEL in the germline V gene (reference sequence). This CDR3 reads CASSLRQVYEQYF. The CDR3 nucleotides read TGTGCCAGCAGCCTCCGACAGGTCTACGAGCAGTACTTC.

V is TRBV3-1 (or the pseudogene TRBV3-2) and J is TRBJ2-5; D unresolved. CDR3 length equals 15 residues. Germline V gives CDR1 LGHDT, CDR2 YNNKEL (reference sequence). With 0 bases removed from V and 1 base from J, the gap between germline ends came to 9 bases. CDR3: CASSQDLVPQETQYF. The CDR3 coding sequence is TGTGCCAGCAGCCAAGATCTAGTCCCCCAAGAGACCCAGTACTTC.

The chain couples TRBV9 to TRBJ2-5; 8 bases line up with TRBD2. Trimming cost V 3 bases and J 14 bases; bases outside gene matches: 15. The CDR3 totals 14 residues. Germline V gives CDR1 SGDLS, CDR2 YYNGEE. CDR3 protein: CASSASGSSGTRYF. The CDR3 DNA reads as TGTGCCAGCAGCGCGTCTGGTAGTAGCGGGACGCGTTACTTC. Full variable domain (remainder filled in from reference TRBV9 and TRBJ2-5): DSGVTQTPKHLITATGQRVTLRCSPRSGDLSVYWYQQSLDQGLQFLIQYYNGEERAKGNILERFSAQQFPDLHSELNLSSLELGDSALYFCASSASGSSGTRYFGPGTRLLVL.

This chain links TRBV18 with TRBJ1-4; TRBD1 agrees at 7 bases. This CDR3 has 14 amino acids. The germline CDR1 and CDR2 sequences are KGHSH and LQKENI. V was pared by 2 bases and J by 6 bases, with 3 bases of the junction left unmatched. In nucleotides, the CDR3 is TGTGCCAGCTCACCAGACAGGGAACATGAAAAACTGTTTTTT. Translation gives CASSPDREHEKLFF.

The chain uses TRBV7-3 and TRBJ1-2; TRBD1 matches at 12 bases. The trim removed 6 bases at V and 0 bases at J, leaving 5 bases unmatched. The CDR3 covers 16 residues. Per the germline V gene, CDR1 is SGHTA and CDR2 is FQGTGA. CDR3 sequence reads: CASRQGQGAPNYGYTF. The CDR3 bases are TGTGCCAGCAGACAGGGACAGGGGGCGCCTAACTATGGCTACACCTTC.

This chain connects TRBV5-4 to TRBJ2-2, with D possibly being TRBD2 (6 bases). Germline values: CDR1 SGHNT, CDR2 YYREEE (reference sequence). Trimming took 0 bases from V and 6 from J, leaving 12 bases between them. CDR3 length: 15 residues. In DNA form, the CDR3 reads TGTGCCAGCAGCTTGGGGAGGGACCCACCCGGGGAGCTGTTTTTT. As protein: CASSLGRDPPGELFF.

Only a few counts were recorded for this clone. The V call is TRBV11-1, the J call TRBJ2-3; 8 positions agree with TRBD2. Germline CDR1 is SGHAT and CDR2 is FQDESV (reference sequence). CDR3 length equals 15 residues. The ends lost 5 bases at V and 0 bases at J; junction bases unmatched: 4. The CDR3 DNA is TGTGCCAGCAGCACCAAGCGGGAGAGCACAGATACGCAGTATTTT. Translated, it gives CASSTKRESTDTQYF.

The J gene is TRBJ2-7, the V gene TRBV19; 12 bases are shared with TRBD2. The CDR3 runs to 17 residues. The V gene end was trimmed by 3 bases and the J gene end by 0 bases; junction bases not matched to a gene: 6. Per germline, CDR1 LNHDA and CDR2 SQIVND (reference sequence). The DNA for the CDR3 is TGTGCCAGTAGTATTGGGCTAGCGGGAGGGAGCTCCTACGAGCAGTACTTC. This gives the protein CASSIGLAGGSSYEQYF.

The V gene is TRBV5-1, the J gene TRBJ2-7; the D gene is possibly TRBD1 (5 bases). This CDR3 contains 16 residues. Germline values: CDR1 SGHRS, CDR2 YFSETQ. Trimming left V 0 bases short and J 2 bases short, with 15 bases between. CDR3 nucleotide sequence: TGCGCCAGCAGCTTGGGCCCGGTAGGGGCGACCTACGAGCAGTACTTC. This codes for CASSLGPVGATYEQYF.

This clone was counted a few times. V usage is TRBV2 and J usage is TRBJ2-7, with 8 bases aligning to TRBD1. The CDR3 totals 14 residues. Germline V gene data show CDR1 as SNHLY and CDR2 as FYNNEI. V gave up 3 bases and J gave up 5 bases; unmatched junction bases: 6. The DNA of the CDR3 is TGTGCCAGCAGTGAGTGGACAGGGTCGGACGAGCAGTACTTC. Its translation: CASSEWTGSDEQYF.

The CDR3 DNA reads as TGTGCCAGCAAGACTGATGAACAGGGTGCGAGGAATCAGCCCCAGCATTTT. Protein sequence: CASKTDEQGARNQPQHF. This rearrangement joins TRBV28 to TRBJ1-5; weak D call: TRBD1 (6 bases). This CDR3 comprises 17 residues. V lost 7 bases and J 4 bases, leaving 23 bases between the germline ends. CDR1 MDHEN and CDR2 SYDVKM come from the germline V gene.

This clone was seen a handful of times. The chain recombines TRBV7-9 with TRBJ1-2; 7 bases are a match to TRBD1. The CDR3 has 14 amino acids. Per germline, CDR1 SEHNR and CDR2 FQNEAQ (reference sequence). Trimming took 2 bases from V and 4 from J; bases not matched to a gene: 4. This chain's CDR3 is CASSLNPGGYGYTF. The CDR3 region has the DNA TGTGCCAGCAGCTTAAACCCAGGGGGCTATGGCTACACCTTC. The variable domain in full, completed from reference TRBV7-9 and TRBJ1-2, reads DTGVSQNPRHKITKRGQNVTFRCDPISEHNRLYWYRQTLGQGPEFLTYFQNEAQLEKSRLLSDRFSAERPKGSFSTLEIQRTEQGDSAMYLCASSLNPGGYGYTFGSGTRLTVV.

V and J are TRBV6-5 and TRBJ1-2; D is uncertain. This CDR3 contains 15 residues. CDR1 is MNHEY, CDR2 SVGAGI, per germline. Trimming removed 8 bases from V and 4 bases from J, with 20 bases in between. The CDR3: CASSYGSVRIYGYTF. The CDR3 bases are TGTGCCAGCTCCTACGGGAGTGTTCGGATCTATGGCTACACCTTC.

This clone is a singleton in its sample. For the CDR3, the DNA is TGTGCCAGCAGTTCGACAGGGGACGAGCAGTACTTC. This sequence encodes CASSSTGDEQYF. V gene TRBV28 combines with J gene TRBJ2-7; 8 nucleotides match TRBD1. The CDR3 runs to 12 residues. Trimming took 4 bases from V and 5 from J; bases not matched to a gene: 1. Germline V gene data show CDR1 as MDHEN and CDR2 as SYDVKM.

The genes are TRBV10-2 and TRBJ2-5; a possible D gene is TRBD2 (6 bases). The CDR3 length is 14 residues. Trimming pared 8 bases from V and 2 bases from J, leaving 15 bases between. CDR1 WSHSY and CDR2 SAAADI come from the germline V gene. CDR3 in amino acids: CASAPTRGQETQYF. CDR3 DNA: TGCGCCAGCGCCCCGACTAGGGGACAAGAGACCCAGTACTTC.

This clone has a handful of counts. The rearrangement joins TRBV15 to TRBJ1-4; D may be TRBD1 (6 bases). The V end lost 0 bases, the J end lost 8 bases, and 13 bases lay between the germline ends. The CDR3 length is 15 residues. Looked up from germline, CDR1 is LNHNV and CDR2 is YYDKDF (reference sequence). CDR3 region: CATSRDLGGGEKLFF. The CDR3 coding sequence is TGTGCCACCAGCAGAGATTTAGGGGGAGGGGAAAAACTGTTTTTT.

This clone was counted between two and nine times. This chain uses TRBV9 with TRBJ1-3; D is unresolved. Germline V gene lookup returns CDR1 SGDLS and CDR2 YYNGEE. V lost 3 bases and J 1 base, leaving 8 bases between the germline ends. There are 14 residues in the CDR3. The CDR3 loop is CASSAGWSGNTIYF. CDR3 nucleotide sequence: TGTGCCAGCAGCGCCGGGTGGTCTGGAAACACCATATATTTT.

Only one count was recorded for this clone. The V and J genes are TRBV12-5 and TRBJ2-1, with 8 bases that match TRBD2. Unmatched junction bases numbered 5, after V lost 1 base and J lost 6 bases. CDR1 and CDR2 from the germline V gene are LGHNT and FRNRAP. The CDR3 runs 15 residues. CDR3 in amino acids: CASGLGLAGSNEQFF. In DNA, the CDR3 is TGTGCTAGTGGTTTGGGATTAGCGGGATCCAATGAGCAGTTCTTC. The whole variable domain, filled in from reference TRBV12-5 and TRBJ2-1, reads DARVTQTPRHKVTEMGQEVTMRCQPILGHNTVFWYRQTMMQGLELLAYFRNRAPLDDSGMPKDRFSAEMPDATLATLKIQPSEPRDSAVYFCASGLGLAGSNEQFFGPGTRLTVL.

V gene TRBV2 combines with J gene TRBJ2-7; D uncertain. Germline V CDR1 and CDR2: SNHLY, FYNNEI. CDR3 length: 12 amino acids. V shed 2 bases and J shed 4 bases, with 6 bases lying between them. The CDR3 protein is CASSEFGYEQYF. As DNA, the CDR3 is TGTGCCAGCAGTGAATTCGGGTACGAGCAGTACTTC.

The V call is TRBV5-4, the J call TRBJ2-7; D gene ambiguous. V lost 3 bases to trimming and J lost 3 bases, with 22 bases between them. Germline lookup yields CDR1 SGHNT and CDR2 YYREEE (reference sequence). The CDR3 is 17 residues long. The CDR3 region is CASSSSMMYPLLYEQYF. The CDR3 nucleotides are TGTGCCAGCAGCTCGTCGATGATGTATCCCCTACTCTACGAGCAGTACTTC.

The CDR3 here is CASRLWGEGTDTQYF. CDR3 sequence (DNA): TGTGCCAGTCGTCTGTGGGGCGAAGGCACAGATACGCAGTATTTT. V usage is TRBV19 and J usage is TRBJ2-3; a possible D gene is TRBD1 (5 bases). This CDR3 has 15 amino acids. Germline CDR1 is LNHDA and CDR2 is SQIVND (reference sequence). V was shortened by 8 bases and J by 1 base, with 16 bases between the two germline ends.

The gene calls are TRBV27 and TRBJ1-2; 9 bases are a match to TRBD1. V trimming: 6 bases; J trimming: 3 bases; junction bases outside the gene matches: 2. Germline CDR1 reads MNHEY; CDR2 reads SMNVEV (reference sequence). This CDR3 region has 13 residues. CDR3 bases: TGTGCCAGCAGCCGGGACAGGGACTATGGCTACACCTTC. It yields the protein CASSRDRDYGYTF.

The chain carries TRBV6-1 and TRBJ1-5; D may be TRBD1 (6 bases). The CDR3 totals 18 residues. Germline values: CDR1 MNHNS, CDR2 SASEGT. V lost 3 bases to trimming and J lost 2 bases, with 20 bases between them. DNA of the CDR3: TGTGCCAGCAGTGAGAGAGGGGGATGGGGAGATGGCAATCAGCCCCAGCATTTT. Amino acids: CASSERGGWGDGNQPQHF.

This chain uses TRBV5-1 with TRBJ1-2, with 7 positions matching TRBD1. Trimming cost V 0 bases and J 4 bases; bases outside gene matches: 6. Germline assignment: CDR1 SGHRS and CDR2 YFSETQ. The CDR3 spans 15 residues. CDR3: CASSLVGQTFYGYTF. CDR3 nucleotides: TGCGCCAGCAGCTTGGTGGGACAGACATTCTATGGCTACACCTTC.

The chain employs TRBV14 and TRBJ1-6; tentative D call: TRBD1 (6 bases). The germline gives CDR1 SGHDN, CDR2 FVKESK. Trimming cost V 0 bases and J 2 bases, with 17 bases left between them. The length of the CDR3 is 19 residues. The CDR3 spells CASSQDSRRGRAYNSPLHF. The DNA for the CDR3 is TGTGCCAGCAGCCAAGATAGCCGGCGGGGGCGGGCCTATAATTCACCCCTCCACTTT.

This clone was counted once. This chain connects TRBV28 to TRBJ2-1, with TRBD2 matching 9 bases. The trim removed 2 bases at V and 6 bases at J, leaving 2 bases unmatched. Germline-derived CDR1 and CDR2 are MDHEN and SYDVKM. The CDR3 has 14 residues. The CDR3 reads CASSLDSGSNEQFF. DNA of the CDR3: TGTGCCAGCAGTTTAGATAGCGGGAGCAATGAGCAGTTCTTC.

The chain is built from TRBV12-5 and TRBJ2-5; 8 bases map to TRBD1. Germline CDR1 and CDR2: LGHNT and FRNRAP. V lost 7 bases and J lost 3; bases outside the gene matches: 4. This CDR3 contains 13 residues. The CDR3 region is CASAGQGEETQYF. The DNA for the CDR3 is TGTGCTAGTGCTGGACAGGGTGAAGAGACCCAGTACTTC.

In regard to this clone: The germline gene is not matched at one end of the junction; a read error may be the cause. V is TRBV7-9 and J is TRBJ1-1, with TRBD1 identical over 7 bases. The CDR3 consists of 15 residues. The germline gives CDR1 SEHNR, CDR2 FQNEAQ (reference sequence). The CDR3: CTSSGKGQSNTEAFF. CDR3 nucleotide sequence: TGTACCAGCAGCGGAAAGGGACAGTCTAACACTGAAGCTTTCTTT.

In its sample, this clone was seen once. The gene calls are TRBV3-1 (or the pseudogene TRBV3-2) and TRBJ2-1, with 13 bases lining up with TRBD2. Germline CDR1 LGHDT, CDR2 YNNKEL (reference sequence). The CDR3 covers 16 residues. J lost 6 bases, V lost 3 bases, and 5 bases had no gene match. The CDR3 bases are TGTGCCAGCAGCCAGGGACTAGCGGGATCGGTCAATGAGCAGTTCTTC. Protein: CASSQGLAGSVNEQFF.